The 9 T cell receptor beta chains given below trace back to one sample, sequenced in a study of naive and memory T cell subsets. Four PCR rounds used nested alpha and beta constant region primers plus the SP2 primer. TCRdb itself ran the 5' RACE reads through MiXCR, one entry per CDR3 protein. The table lists approximately 32,000 distinct CDR3 sequences, around 15% of them singletons. A UMI-containing oligonucleotide was joined by 3' ligation to the TCR cDNA template. The receptors come from a female donor in good health.

This clonotype appeared many times. The chain recombines TRBV29-1 with TRBJ1-1, with 7 bases lining up with TRBD1. After removal of 0 bases from V and 5 bases from J, the junction contained 12 bases not matched to a gene. The CDR3 extends over 16 amino acids. Germline V gene sequence: CDR1 SQVTM, CDR2 ANQGSEA. The chain's CDR3 is CSVEEQGSFLRTEAFF. The CDR3 nucleotides are TGCAGCGTTGAAGAACAGGGGTCTTTTCTACGGACTGAAGCTTTCTTT.

Comments on this clonotype: The junction and the germline gene differ at one end; a read error may be behind it. V gene TRBV12-3 or TRBV12-4 combines with J gene TRBJ1-2; the D is unclear. The CDR3 has 13 amino acids. The CDR3 sequence: CASSRTVNYGDNF. CDR3 in DNA: TGTGCCAGCAGCAGGACGGTGAACTATGGCGACAACTTC.

This clonotype was seen ten or more times. The gene calls are TRBV6-2 or TRBV6-3 and TRBJ2-7; D is unclear. Per germline, CDR1 MNHEY and CDR2 SVGEGT. The germline V and J ends were trimmed by 2 bases and 6 bases, with 20 bases remaining between them. The CDR3 runs to 16 residues. The CDR3 region is CASSYPGRKYNGEQYF. The CDR3 DNA reads TGTGCCAGCAGTTACCCCGGCCGTAAATACAATGGCGAGCAGTACTTC.

Judged by abundance, this clonotype is medium-sized. V usage is TRBV6-5 and J usage is TRBJ2-2; 10 nucleotides agree with TRBD1. Germline CDR1 reads MNHEY; CDR2 reads SVGAGI. This CDR3 is built from 15 residues. V dropped 5 bases and J dropped 6; count of bases not matched to a gene: 6. CDR3 in DNA: TGTGCCAGCAGTAGGACAGGGGGGAGCGCCGGGGAGCTGTTTTTT. Residues: CASSRTGGSAGELFF.

Judged by abundance, this clonotype is medium-sized. The rearrangement joins TRBV29-1 to TRBJ1-1, with D possibly being TRBD1 (5 bases). The ends were cut back, 5 bases at V and 0 bases at J, with 13 bases in the middle. Germline V gene data show CDR1 as SQVTM and CDR2 as ANQGSEA. The CDR3 has 14 amino acids. The CDR3 nucleotides are TGCAGCGTTCAAGCCGGGACGGTGAACACTGAAGCTTTCTTT. Translated: CSVQAGTVNTEAFF.

This clonotype was recorded many times. The rearrangement links TRBV6-6 to TRBJ1-5, with D perhaps TRBD1 (5 bases). The CDR3 is 13 amino acids. CDR1 is MNHNY and CDR2 is SVGAGI in the germline V gene (reference sequence). V shed 9 bases and J shed 6 bases, with 15 bases lying between them. The CDR3 loop reads CASTAGGRQPQHF. CDR3 bases: TGTGCCAGTACAGCGGGGGGACGTCAGCCCCAGCATTTT.

This clonotype was picked up many times. This sequence joins TRBV4-2 and TRBJ2-7, with TRBD2 identical over 15 bases. J was trimmed by 4 bases and V by 4 bases; bases with no gene match: 11. The germline CDR1 and CDR2 sequences are LGHNA and YNFKEQ. The CDR3 consists of 18 residues. The CDR3 bases are TGTGCCAGCAGCCGCGGACTAGCGGGGGGGCAAGGAGAATACGAGCAGTACTTC. Protein product: CASSRGLAGGQGEYEQYF.

This clonotype has a count of ten or more. The chain is built from TRBV27 and TRBJ2-7, with 8 bases identical to TRBD2. CDR3 length equals 14 residues. Germline V CDR1 and CDR2: MNHEY, SMNVEV (reference sequence). V dropped 7 bases and J dropped 4; count of bases not matched to a gene: 9. The CDR3 loop is CASTRSGMGYEQYF. DNA of the CDR3: TGTGCCAGCACTCGTAGCGGGATGGGTTACGAGCAGTACTTC.

This clonotype has just a few counts. The chain combines TRBV4-2 with TRBJ2-3; 12 bases match TRBD2. Germline CDR1 LGHNA, CDR2 YNFKEQ. The CDR3 sequence is 15 residues long. V shed 5 bases and J 5 bases; nucleotides not matched to a gene: 5. The CDR3 sequence is CASSLTSGGLDTQYF. The CDR3 DNA sequence: TGTGCCAGCAGCTTGACTAGCGGGGGTTTAGATACGCAGTATTTT.